This is a list of T cell receptor beta chains from one sample in a study of human T cells and chemical hapten exposure. TCRdb processed the RACE reads anew with MiXCR; each CDR3 protein has one entry. The data contain under 300,000 distinct CDR3 sequences, over 7.5% of them singletons. The sequencing used whole blood, collected in connection with sensitization to the hapten diphenylcyclopropenone (DPC). The origin of the receptors is a man aged 18 to 29 with alopecia areata. Some clones in this sample may be carry-over from other donors' samples. Both conserved end residues are part of each CDR3. The D gene is left open where the match is weak. Expanded clones get a size class; other rows say once, few or many, or leave the size out.

V	size	J	D	CDR3	DNA
TRBV7-2	NA	TRBJ2-5	NA	CASSLAAEETQYF	TGTGCCAGCAGCTTAGCGGCAGAAGAGACCCAGTACTTC
TRBV15	many	TRBJ2-5	NA	CATSVTSLNQETQYF	TGTGCCACCAGCGTGACCTCCCTAAACCAAGAGACCCAGTACTTC
TRBV12-3/TRBV12-4	few	TRBJ1-6	TRBD1	CASSGQGIWYSPLHF	TGTGCCAGCAGTGGACAGGGGATTTGGTACTCACCCCTCCACTTT
TRBV2	few	TRBJ2-3	NA	CASSEGPVNTQYF	TGTGCCAGCAGTGAAGGCCCGGTTAATACGCAGTATTTT
TRBV12-3/TRBV12-4	NA	TRBJ2-1	NA	CASSFKGISYNEQFF	TGTGCCAGCAGTTTTAAGGGGATCTCCTACAATGAGCAGTTCTTC
TRBV6-5	few	TRBJ2-3	NA	CASSLTGFADTQYF	TGTGCCAGCAGTTTAACAGGATTCGCAGATACGCAGTATTTT
TRBV20-1	NA	TRBJ2-3	NA	CSASRPASKFTDTQYF	TGCAGTGCTAGCCGCCCGGCTAGCAAATTCACAGATACGCAGTATTTT
TRBV7-3	few	TRBJ1-1	TRBD1	CASSIDRGSAEAFF	TGTGCCAGCAGCATCGACAGGGGTTCGGCTGAAGCTTTCTTT
TRBV3-1	NA	TRBJ1-1	NA	CASSQFGGVRTEAFF	TGTGCCAGCAGCCAATTCGGGGGCGTCAGAACTGAAGCTTTCTTT
TRBV2	NA	TRBJ2-5	NA	CASMQQETQYF	TGTGCCAGCATGCAGCAAGAGACCCAGTACTTC
TRBV11-1	few	TRBJ1-1	NA	CASSLAWRDTEAFF	TGTGCCAGCAGCTTAGCGTGGAGGGACACTGAAGCTTTCTTT
TRBV6-5	NA	TRBJ1-2	NA	CASSIDSLNYGYTF	TGTGCCAGCAGCATCGACAGTCTTAACTATGGCTACACCTTC
TRBV7-8	NA	TRBJ2-5	TRBD1	CASSPRTGPGETQYF	TGTGCCAGCAGCCCTCGGACAGGGCCGGGAGAGACCCAGTACTTC
TRBV15	few	TRBJ1-2	TRBD1	CATSREGTGGAFNYGYTF	TGTGCCACCAGCAGAGAAGGGACAGGGGGCGCCTTTAACTATGGCTACACCTTC
TRBV12-3/TRBV12-4	NA	TRBJ2-5	NA	CASTLSRTYETQYF	TGTGCCAGCACCCTATCAAGAACCTACGAGACCCAGTACTTC
TRBV6-5	NA	TRBJ2-1	NA	CASRVSAREQFF	TGTGCCAGCAGAGTGTCCGCGCGTGAGCAGTTCTTC
TRBV5-1	many	TRBJ1-4	NA	CASSFSTDPTNEKLFF	TGCGCCAGCAGCTTTTCAACAGATCCAACTAATGAAAAACTGTTTTTT
TRBV12-3/TRBV12-4	many	TRBJ1-1	TRBD1	CASSGQEGTEAFF	TGTGCCAGCAGTGGACAGGAAGGGACTGAAGCTTTCTTT
TRBV27	NA	TRBJ2-3	NA	CASTAGPFTDTQYF	TGTGCCAGCACCGCGGGACCCTTCACAGATACGCAGTATTTT
TRBV7-9	many	TRBJ1-6	NA	CASSPGQNNSPLHF	TGTGCCAGCAGCCCTGGACAGAATAATTCACCCCTCCACTTT
TRBV9	NA	TRBJ1-1	NA	CASSVDGNTEAFF	TGTGCCAGCAGCGTCGACGGGAACACTGAAGCTTTCTTT
TRBV6-2/TRBV6-3	few	TRBJ2-5	NA	CASSYLPAPETQYF	TGTGCCAGCAGTTACTTACCTGCCCCAGAGACCCAGTACTTC
TRBV7-9	NA	TRBJ2-7	NA	CASSLRVSSYEQYF	TGTGCCAGCAGCTTGAGGGTTAGCTCCTACGAGCAGTACTTC
TRBV5-5	NA	TRBJ1-1	NA	CASSLPERVAFF	TGTGCCAGCAGCTTACCGGAACGGGTGGCTTTCTTT
TRBV27	NA	TRBJ2-7	NA	CASSFSGEQYF	TGTGCCAGCAGTTTTTCGGGCGAGCAGTACTTC
TRBV9	few	TRBJ2-5	NA	CASSERTGETQYF	TGTGCCAGCAGCGAAAGGACCGGAGAGACCCAGTACTTC
TRBV18	few	TRBJ2-7	NA	CASSPGSRLVEQYF	TGTGCCAGCTCACCAGGGTCTCGGCTGGTCGAGCAGTACTTC
TRBV19	few	TRBJ1-2	NA	CASSTGAAQRNYGYTF	TGTGCCAGTAGTACGGGGGCGGCGCAAAGGAACTATGGCTACACCTTC
TRBV7-9	few	TRBJ1-2	NA	CASSRSGVTNYGYTF	TGTGCCAGCAGCCGTTCAGGGGTAACTAACTATGGCTACACCTTC
TRBV5-1	NA	TRBJ1-2	NA	CASRTKDSDGYTF	TGCGCCAGCCGCACAAAGGACAGCGATGGCTACACCTTC
TRBV20-1	few	TRBJ2-1	TRBD2	CSAERGNRDNEQFF	TGCAGTGCCGAGCGGGGCAACCGGGACAATGAGCAGTTCTTC
TRBV27	NA	TRBJ1-5	TRBD1	CASRGTVYSNQPQHF	TGTGCCAGCAGGGGGACAGTATATAGCAATCAGCCCCAGCATTTT
TRBV28	NA	TRBJ1-5	NA	CASSEAGTRNQPQHF	TGTGCCAGCAGTGAGGCCGGGACTAGAAATCAGCCCCAGCATTTT
TRBV5-1	NA	TRBJ1-1	NA	CASSHGGRGETEAFF	TGCGCCAGCAGTCATGGAGGAAGGGGAGAGACTGAAGCTTTCTTT
TRBV12-3/TRBV12-4	NA	TRBJ2-2	NA	CASSSGRTGELFF	TGTGCCAGCAGTTCAGGGAGAACCGGGGAGCTGTTTTTT
TRBV28	many	TRBJ2-5	NA	CASSLSHLSVVEETQYF	TGTGCCAGCAGTTTATCACACCTCTCGGTGGTTGAAGAGACCCAGTACTTC
TRBV10-2	many	TRBJ1-6	NA	CASREASSSYNSPLHF	TGCGCCAGCAGAGAGGCCTCGAGCTCCTATAATTCACCCCTCCACTTT
TRBV20-1	NA	TRBJ2-5	TRBD1	CSATDREETQYF	TGCAGTGCAACGGACAGGGAAGAGACCCAGTACTTC
TRBV3-1	NA	TRBJ1-2	NA	CASRAQGANYGYTF	TGTGCCAGCAGGGCGCAGGGAGCTAACTATGGCTACACCTTC
TRBV7-3	NA	TRBJ1-1	TRBD1	CASSLTPGTGATEAFF	TGTGCCAGCAGCTTAACTCCCGGGACAGGGGCCACTGAAGCTTTCTTT
TRBV10-3	NA	TRBJ2-1	NA	CAISDSPGLSSYNEQFF	TGTGCCATCAGTGATTCACCGGGCCTTAGCTCCTACAATGAGCAGTTCTTC
TRBV29-1	few	TRBJ2-3	NA	CSVGKTGTSTDTQYF	TGCAGCGTCGGAAAGACAGGAACTAGCACAGATACGCAGTATTTT
TRBV5-1	many	TRBJ1-2	TRBD1	CASSPRQGSGYGYTF	TGCGCCAGCAGCCCCCGACAGGGCAGCGGCTATGGCTACACCTTC
TRBV28	NA	TRBJ1-1	NA	CASSHRTVMNTEAFF	TGTGCCAGCAGTCATCGGACAGTTATGAACACTGAAGCTTTCTTT
TRBV7-2	few	TRBJ2-3	TRBD2	CASSPHPSGGRDTQYF	TGTGCCAGCAGCCCCCACCCCAGCGGGGGAAGAGATACGCAGTATTTT
TRBV14	few	TRBJ1-1	NA	CASSQDRFGTSNTEAFF	TGTGCCAGCAGCCAAGATCGATTTGGGACATCGAACACTGAAGCTTTCTTT
TRBV3-1	NA	TRBJ2-1	NA	CASSQDLPLEDEQFF	TGTGCCAGCAGCCAAGATCTCCCATTAGAGGATGAGCAGTTCTTC
TRBV12-3/TRBV12-4	few	TRBJ2-3	TRBD1	CASSTDRAAQYF	TGTGCCAGCAGTACGGACAGGGCCGCGCAGTATTTT
TRBV11-1	NA	TRBJ2-3	NA	CASSPYPGAVHSADTQYF	TGTGCCAGCAGCCCCTACCCCGGTGCAGTCCATTCGGCAGATACGCAGTATTTT
TRBV4-3	NA	TRBJ1-6	TRBD1	CASSPGTEHSPLHF	TGCGCCAGCAGCCCAGGGACAGAGCATTCACCCCTCCACTTT
TRBV24-1	many	TRBJ1-2	NA	CATGTTTNYGYTF	TGTGCCACCGGGACAACTACTAACTATGGCTACACCTTC
TRBV7-9	NA	TRBJ2-7	NA	CASSFFPTRSYEQYF	TGTGCCAGCAGCTTTTTCCCGACAAGATCCTACGAGCAGTACTTC
TRBV20-1	NA	TRBJ2-5	NA	CSARQGGETQYF	TGCAGTGCTAGACAGGGTGGAGAGACCCAGTACTTC
TRBV20-1	NA	TRBJ2-1	NA	CSARRDGNEQFF	TGCAGTGCTAGACGGGACGGGAATGAGCAGTTCTTC